A selection of T cell receptor beta chains follows, all from one sample in a study of CD8+ T cells in alopecia areata. The protocol was immunoSEQ multiplex PCR, while the TCRdb copy is restricted to in-frame clones and leaves out a portion. Here the sample spans 200,000 to 250,000 clones, 64% being singletons. The material was CD4+ T cells sorted from blood, obtained at week 4, from a patient treated with tofacitinib. These receptors were taken from a human donor with alopecia areata. The CDR3 runs from the conserved cysteine through the conserved F or W. The D gene is left open where the match is weak. Clone size is stated in some rows and not others, as once, few, many or a class when expanded.

TRBJ2-3 | NA | TRBV6-5 | NA | CASSYSYSTDTQYF | TGTGCCAGCAGTTACTCCTATAGCACAGATACGCAGTATTTT
TRBJ1-6 | NA | TRBV4-1 | NA | CASSQPVLPGVGNLHF | TGCGCCAGCAGCCAACCAGTCCTTCCAGGGGTCGGCAACCTCCACTTT
TRBJ1-1 | NA | TRBV30 | NA | CAWSVRDNTEAFF | TGTGCCTGGAGTGTACGAGATAACACTGAAGCTTTCTTT
TRBJ1-2 | NA | TRBV25-1 | NA | CASSEGDLRGYTF | TGTGCCAGCAGTGAGGGGGACCTGCGGGGCTACACCTTC
TRBJ2-1 | NA | TRBV29-1 | NA | CSVAPSRTITNNEQFF | TGCAGCGTTGCCCCATCGCGGACTATAACGAACAATGAGCAGTTCTTC
TRBJ2-3 | NA | TRBV2 | few | CASSEMSDTQYF | TGTGCCAGCAGTGAGATGTCAGATACGCAGTATTTT
TRBJ1-5 | TRBD1 | TRBV7-8 | once | CASSLAVGQGDYQPQHF | TGTGCCAGCAGCTTAGCAGTGGGACAGGGTGACTATCAGCCCCAGCATTTT
TRBJ1-4 | NA | TRBV30 | NA | CAWSVSPSNEKLFF | TGTGCCTGGAGTGTTTCGCCGTCTAATGAAAAACTGTTTTTT
TRBJ2-6 | TRBD1 | TRBV25-1 | NA | CASSEGTGVGANVLTF | TGTGCCAGCAGTGAAGGTACAGGGGTTGGGGCCAACGTCCTGACTTTC
TRBJ1-4 | TRBD1 | TRBV30 | NA | CAWIGTGGSGEKLFF | TGTGCCTGGATCGGGACAGGGGGATCCGGTGAAAAACTGTTTTTT
TRBJ2-7 | NA | TRBV27 | NA | CASSLAPAAYEQYF | TGTGCCAGCAGTTTAGCACCAGCCGCCTACGAGCAGTACTTC
TRBJ2-5 | TRBD2 | TRBV29-1 | NA | CSVTQRGDQETQYF | TGCAGCGTTACCCAGCGGGGGGACCAAGAGACCCAGTACTTC
TRBJ1-4 | NA | TRBV25-1 | NA | CASSGVGREVLNF | TGTGCCAGCAGTGGGGTCGGGAGGGAGGTACTAAACTTT
TRBJ1-6 | TRBD1 | TRBV9 | NA | CASRSTGGPNSPLHF | TGTGCCAGCAGGTCCACAGGGGGCCCTAATTCACCCCTCCACTTT
TRBJ2-3 | TRBD2 | TRBV7-2 | NA | CASTPAGGYTQYF | TGTGCCAGCACCCCGGCGGGGGGGTATACGCAGTATTTT
TRBJ1-4 | TRBD1 | TRBV7-9 | NA | CASSLGQGNEKLFF | TGTGCCAGCAGCCTCGGACAGGGAAATGAAAAACTGTTTTTT
TRBJ2-1 | TRBD2 | TRBV19 | NA | CASSVAGGPRFF | TGTGCCAGTAGTGTAGCGGGGGGGCCTCGGTTCTTC
TRBJ2-3 | TRBD2 | TRBV30 | NA | CAWSSGASTQYF | TGTGCCTGGAGTAGCGGGGCGTCTACGCAGTATTTT
TRBJ2-7 | NA | TRBV30 | once | CAWSGLIWNEQYF | TGTGCCTGGAGTGGATTAATCTGGAACGAGCAGTACTTC
TRBJ1-6 | NA | TRBV7-9 | NA | CASSLTGTANSPLHF | TGTGCCAGCAGCTTAACAGGGACGGCCAATTCACCCCTCCACTTT
TRBJ2-7 | NA | TRBV28 | NA | CASSFRLRGSPYEQYF | TGTGCCAGCAGTTTCCGCCTCCGGGGGAGCCCCTACGAGCAGTACTTC
TRBJ2-3 | NA | TRBV15 | once | CATSGAGDTQYF | TGTGCCACCAGCGGGGCCGGAGATACGCAGTATTTT